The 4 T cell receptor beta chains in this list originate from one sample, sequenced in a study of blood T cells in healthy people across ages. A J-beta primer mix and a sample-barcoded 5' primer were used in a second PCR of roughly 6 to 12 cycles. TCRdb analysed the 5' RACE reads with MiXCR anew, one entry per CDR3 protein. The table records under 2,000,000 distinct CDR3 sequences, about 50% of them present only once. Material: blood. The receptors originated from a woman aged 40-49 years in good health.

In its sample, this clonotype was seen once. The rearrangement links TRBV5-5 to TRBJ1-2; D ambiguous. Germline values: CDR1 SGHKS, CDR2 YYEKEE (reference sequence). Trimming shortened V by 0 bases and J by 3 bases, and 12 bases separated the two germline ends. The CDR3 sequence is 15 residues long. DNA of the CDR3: TGTGCCAGCAGCTTGGCAATAGGGCCGGACTATGGCTACACCTTC. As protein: CASSLAIGPDYGYTF. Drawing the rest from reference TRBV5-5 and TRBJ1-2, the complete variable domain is DAGVTQSPTHLIKTRGQQVTLRCSPISGHKSVSWYQQVLGQGPQFIFQYYEKEERGRGNFPDRFSARQFPNYSSELNVNALLLGDSALYLCASSLAIGPDYGYTFGSGTRLTVV.

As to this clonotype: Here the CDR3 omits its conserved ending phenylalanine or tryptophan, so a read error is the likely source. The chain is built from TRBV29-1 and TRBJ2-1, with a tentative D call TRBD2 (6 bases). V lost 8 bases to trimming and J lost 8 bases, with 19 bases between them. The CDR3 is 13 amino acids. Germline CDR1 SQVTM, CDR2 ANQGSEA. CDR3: CSSAEGLGDEQFL. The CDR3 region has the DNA TGCAGCTCCGCGGAGGGGCTAGGGGATGAGCAGTTCCTC.

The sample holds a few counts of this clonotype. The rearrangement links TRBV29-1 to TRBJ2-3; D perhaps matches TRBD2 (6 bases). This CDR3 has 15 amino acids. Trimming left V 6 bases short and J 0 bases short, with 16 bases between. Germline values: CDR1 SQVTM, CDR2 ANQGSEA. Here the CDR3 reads CSVATRTSSTDTQYF. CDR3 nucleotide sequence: TGCAGCGTAGCGACTAGGACATCTAGCACAGATACGCAGTATTTT.

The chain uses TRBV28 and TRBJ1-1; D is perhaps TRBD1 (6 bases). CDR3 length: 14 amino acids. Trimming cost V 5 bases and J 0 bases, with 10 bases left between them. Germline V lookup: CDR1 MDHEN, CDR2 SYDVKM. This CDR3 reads CASSGGAMNTEAFF. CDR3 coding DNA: TGTGCCAGCAGTGGGGGGGCCATGAACACTGAAGCTTTCTTT. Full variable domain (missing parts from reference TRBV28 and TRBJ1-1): DVKVTQSSRYLVKRTGEKVFLECVQDMDHENMFWYRQDPGLGLRLIYFSYDVKMKEKGDIPEGYSVSREKKERFSLILESASTNQTSMYLCASSGGAMNTEAFFGQGTRLTVV.